The rows below give T cell receptor beta chains drawn from one sample of a study of control samples from healthy donors and cancer patients. Some clones are missing from TCRdb's copy, which holds only in-frame ones; the method was immunoSEQ multiplex PCR. The data hold 82,000 or so clones, with around 94% observed a single time. Sequenced material: blood. The receptors shown here come from a woman aged 18-29 years in good health. The CDR3 runs from the conserved cysteine through the conserved F or W. D genes are given only for firm matches. Expanded clones are given a class, and other clones once, few, many or no size at all.

j_call,d_call,clone_size,v_call,cdr3_aa,cdr3_nt
TRBJ1-2,-,-,TRBV7-9,CASSLDWRGSGYGYTF,TGTGCCAGCAGCTTAGATTGGAGGGGCTCGGGCTATGGCTACACCTTC
TRBJ2-7,TRBD1,-,TRBV9,CASSARDRPSYEQYF,TGTGCCAGCAGTGCTAGGGACAGGCCCTCCTACGAGCAGTACTTC
TRBJ1-3,-,once,TRBV9,CASSVGSGLVGNTIYF,TGTGCCAGCAGCGTAGGATCGGGGCTGGTTGGAAACACCATATATTTT
TRBJ1-5,-,-,TRBV27,CASSPRGANQPQHF,TGTGCCAGCAGCCCCCGGGGGGCGAATCAGCCCCAGCATTTT
TRBJ1-2,-,-,TRBV11-2,CASGLGRWDYTF,TGTGCCAGCGGGCTGGGCCGGTGGGACTACACCTTC
TRBJ1-5,-,-,TRBV6-2/TRBV6-3,CASSYSRSQDNQPQHF,TGTGCCAGCAGTTACTCGCGAAGCCAGGACAATCAGCCCCAGCATTTT
TRBJ1-2,TRBD1,-,TRBV24-1,CATSTGDYGYTF,TGTGCCACCAGCACAGGGGACTATGGCTACACCTTC
TRBJ1-1,-,-,TRBV5-6,CASSSTGVRNTEAFF,TGTGCCAGCAGTTCTACCGGGGTTCGGAACACTGAAGCTTTCTTT
TRBJ1-4,-,-,TRBV7-3,CASSPRKGETVATNEKLFF,TGTGCCAGCAGCCCCAGAAAAGGGGAAACCGTTGCAACTAATGAAAAACTGTTTTTT
TRBJ1-5,TRBD1,-,TRBV3-1/TRBV3-2,CASSRDRDQPQHF,TGTGCCAGCAGCCGGGACAGGGATCAGCCCCAGCATTTT
TRBJ2-7,TRBD1,-,TRBV6-1,CASSEIEGAAWEQYF,TGTGCCAGCAGTGAAATTGAGGGGGCTGCTTGGGAGCAGTACTTC
TRBJ1-2,-,-,TRBV3-1/TRBV3-2,CASSPVGAWGTYGYTF,TGTGCCAGCAGCCCAGTGGGGGCTTGGGGGACCTATGGCTACACCTTC
TRBJ2-2,TRBD1,once,TRBV28,CASGRTGWDGELFF,TGTGCCAGCGGACGGACAGGGTGGGACGGGGAGCTGTTTTTT
TRBJ1-2,-,-,TRBV5-5,CASSLMAGANYGYTF,TGTGCCAGCAGCTTGATGGCAGGTGCTAACTATGGCTACACCTTC
TRBJ1-2,-,-,TRBV5-1,CASSSSGADYGYTF,TGCGCCAGCAGCTCCAGTGGGGCGGACTATGGCTACACCTTC
TRBJ2-4,-,once,TRBV3-1/TRBV3-2,CASSQDLGVSQNIQYF,TGTGCCAGCAGCCAAGATTTGGGGGTCTCCCAAAACATTCAGTACTTC
TRBJ1-6,-,-,TRBV12-2,CASRSDRVYSPLHF,TGTGCAAGTCGCTCGGACAGGGTTTATTCACCCCTCCACTTT
TRBJ2-1,TRBD1,-,TRBV11-3,CASSFGGYGDSSNEQFF,TGTGCCAGCAGCTTCGGTGGGTATGGGGACAGCAGCAATGAGCAGTTCTTC
TRBJ2-2,-,-,TRBV5-1,CASSLTPFQTGELFF,TGCGCCAGCAGCTTGACTCCGTTTCAGACCGGGGAGCTGTTTTTT
TRBJ1-5,TRBD1,-,TRBV6-5,CASGDRVVQPQHF,TGTGCCAGCGGAGACAGGGTGGTTCAGCCCCAGCATTTT
TRBJ2-3,TRBD2,-,TRBV7-3,CASSSTAGGRTDTQYF,TGTGCCAGCAGCTCAACAGCGGGGGGGCGCACAGATACGCAGTATTTT
TRBJ2-3,-,once,TRBV19,CASKWAATTDTQYF,TGTGCCAGTAAGTGGGCAGCTACCACAGATACGCAGTATTTT
TRBJ2-1,TRBD1,-,TRBV5-1,CASSLLATGNYNEQFF,TGCGCCAGCAGCCTCCTCGCGACAGGGAACTACAATGAGCAGTTCTTC
TRBJ2-7,TRBD1,-,TRBV28,CASSLNRGPLSYEQYF,TGTGCCAGCAGTTTGAACAGGGGGCCGCTCTCCTACGAGCAGTACTTC
TRBJ2-1,-,-,TRBV10-3,CAISESLGGRYNEQFF,TGTGCCATCAGTGAGTCGTTAGGGGGGCGCTACAATGAGCAGTTCTTC
TRBJ2-1,TRBD2,-,TRBV3-1/TRBV3-2,CASSLFSRTSSSYNEQFF,TGTGCCAGCAGCCTATTCTCCCGGACTAGCAGCTCCTACAATGAGCAGTTCTTC
TRBJ1-2,-,-,TRBV28,CASTKLEFSSGYTF,TGTGCCAGCACCAAACTCGAGTTTTCTTCTGGCTACACCTTC
TRBJ1-5,TRBD1,-,TRBV12-3/TRBV12-4,CATSTGDNQPQHF,TGTGCCACCTCAACAGGGGATAATCAGCCCCAGCATTTT
TRBJ1-2,-,-,TRBV5-6,CASSLALTGLSGYTF,TGTGCCAGCAGCTTGGCTCTCACAGGGTTGAGTGGCTACACCTTC
TRBJ2-5,-,once,TRBV28,CASSLSDVLRAGQETQYF,TGTGCCAGCAGTTTAAGCGACGTCCTCAGGGCAGGGCAAGAGACCCAGTACTTC
TRBJ2-4,TRBD1,-,TRBV27,CASSADRVDIQYF,TGTGCCAGCAGTGCGGACAGGGTTGACATTCAGTACTTC
TRBJ2-1,TRBD2,-,TRBV6-2/TRBV6-3,CASSNHPSGPYNEQFF,TGTGCCAGCAGTAATCATCCTAGCGGGCCGTACAATGAGCAGTTCTTC
TRBJ2-7,TRBD1,-,TRBV5-4,CASSSGTVSYEQYF,TGTGCCAGCAGTTCCGGGACAGTTTCCTACGAGCAGTACTTC
TRBJ2-3,TRBD2,-,TRBV5-4,CASSFGRLAGGSQTDTQYF,TGTGCCAGCAGCTTTGGCCGACTAGCGGGGGGGAGTCAGACAGATACGCAGTATTTT
TRBJ2-5,-,-,TRBV7-2,CASSLPTETQYF,TGTGCCAGCAGTTTACCTACAGAGACCCAGTACTTC
TRBJ1-6,TRBD1,-,TRBV20-1,CSASQDRGRVTLHF,TGCAGTGCTAGTCAGGACAGGGGGCGGGTCACCCTCCACTTT
TRBJ1-3,-,-,TRBV6-5,CASLEPGNTIYF,TGTGCCAGCCTCGAACCAGGAAACACCATATATTTT
TRBJ2-7,TRBD2,few,TRBV18,CASSPPSRGGSSYEQYF,TGTGCCAGCTCACCTCCGAGCCGCGGGGGGAGCTCCTACGAGCAGTACTTC
TRBJ2-1,TRBD2,-,TRBV6-5,CASRPAGAGVYEQFF,TGTGCCAGCAGGCCCGCGGGAGCGGGAGTTTATGAGCAGTTCTTC
TRBJ1-3,TRBD1,-,TRBV7-8,CASSSRFTGGGNTIYF,TGTGCCAGCAGCTCCAGATTCACAGGGGGCGGAAACACCATATATTTT
TRBJ2-3,TRBD2,-,TRBV7-2,CASSLAAGGSDTQYF,TGTGCCAGCAGCTTAGCTGCGGGAGGGTCAGATACGCAGTATTTT
TRBJ1-2,TRBD1,-,TRBV4-1,CASSQAGGNRGNYGYTF,TGCGCCAGCAGCCAAGCTGGGGGAAACAGGGGAAACTATGGCTACACCTTC
TRBJ1-1,-,-,TRBV20-1,CSAQGNTEAFF,TGCAGTGCTCAGGGGAACACTGAAGCTTTCTTT
TRBJ2-2,-,-,TRBV3-1/TRBV3-2,CASSGGGLVTGELFF,TGTGCCAGCAGCGGGGGTGGTTTGGTCACCGGGGAGCTGTTTTTT
TRBJ2-1,TRBD2,-,TRBV6-4,CASSDTASGDYNEQFF,TGTGCCAGCAGCGATACAGCTAGCGGGGACTACAATGAGCAGTTCTTC
TRBJ2-3,TRBD2,-,TRBV7-3,CASSVAPPLAGGSDTQYF,TGTGCCAGCAGCGTAGCCCCACCGTTAGCGGGGGGTTCGGATACGCAGTATTTT
TRBJ2-3,-,-,TRBV19,CASSPGLQPPPRGDTQYF,TGTGCCAGTAGTCCGGGACTGCAACCTCCCCCAAGGGGAGATACGCAGTATTTT
TRBJ1-4,TRBD1,-,TRBV6-1,CASSEGIRFEGAREKLFF,TGTGCCAGCAGTGAAGGAATTCGATTCGAGGGGGCGCGGGAAAAACTGTTTTTT